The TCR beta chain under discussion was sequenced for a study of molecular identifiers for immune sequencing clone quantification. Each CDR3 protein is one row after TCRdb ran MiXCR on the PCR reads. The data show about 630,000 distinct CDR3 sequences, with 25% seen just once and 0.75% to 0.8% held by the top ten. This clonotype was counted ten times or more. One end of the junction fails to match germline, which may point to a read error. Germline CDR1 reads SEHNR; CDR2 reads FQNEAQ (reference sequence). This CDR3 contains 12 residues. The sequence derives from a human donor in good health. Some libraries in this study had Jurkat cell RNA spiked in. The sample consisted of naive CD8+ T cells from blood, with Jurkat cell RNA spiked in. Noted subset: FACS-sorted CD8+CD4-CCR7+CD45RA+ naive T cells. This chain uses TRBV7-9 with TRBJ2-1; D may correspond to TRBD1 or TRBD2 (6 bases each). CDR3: CASSQYSRGQEF. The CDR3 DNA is TGTGCCAGCAGCCAGTATTCCCGGGGGCAAGAGTTC.